A selection of T cell receptor beta chains follows, all from one sample in a study of radiotherapy plus CTLA-4 blockade in lung cancer. Sequencing used immunoSEQ multiplex PCR; TCRdb keeps in-frame clones, though not all of them. The top ten hold 6% to 7% of the sample, which has 50,000 to 70,000 clones, almost 85% seen once. The sample consisted of peripheral blood, taken from a patient treated with radiotherapy plus ipilimumab. Receptors originate from a human donor with non-small cell lung cancer whose response to radiotherapy plus ipilimumab could not be evaluated. Both conserved end residues are part of each CDR3. Each record gives: V gene, J gene, clone size, D gene, CDR3 protein, CDR3 DNA. The D gene is left open where the match is weak. Some rows have no size entry. The others give once, few or many, or a class for an expanded clone.

v_gene: TRBV5-5; j_gene: TRBJ2-7; abundance: .; d_gene: TRBD1; CDR3aa: CASGQGDEQYF; CDR3nt: TGTGCCAGCGGGCAGGGGGACGAGCAGTACTTC
v_gene: TRBV11-2; j_gene: TRBJ2-7; abundance: .; d_gene: TRBD1; CDR3aa: CASSQRDRGPEQYF; CDR3nt: TGTGCCAGCAGCCAGAGGGACAGGGGGCCCGAGCAGTACTTC
v_gene: TRBV7-9; j_gene: TRBJ2-5; abundance: .; d_gene: .; CDR3aa: CASSSRRGRGETQYF; CDR3nt: TGTGCCAGCAGTTCCAGACGGGGAAGAGGGGAGACCCAGTACTTC
v_gene: TRBV2; j_gene: TRBJ2-7; abundance: .; d_gene: .; CDR3aa: CASTDSTYEQYF; CDR3nt: TGTGCCAGCACGGACAGCACCTACGAGCAGTACTTC
v_gene: TRBV4-3; j_gene: TRBJ1-4; abundance: few; d_gene: TRBD1; CDR3aa: CASSPAGGRNEKLFF; CDR3nt: TGCGCCAGCAGCCCGGCAGGGGGGAGAAATGAAAAACTGTTTTTT
v_gene: TRBV21-1; j_gene: TRBJ1-1; abundance: .; d_gene: .; CDR3aa: CASRILTAEAFF; CDR3nt: TGTGCCAGCAGGATCCTGACAGCCGAAGCTTTCTTT
v_gene: TRBV5-1; j_gene: TRBJ2-3; abundance: .; d_gene: TRBD2; CDR3aa: CASGGGFVGDTQYF; CDR3nt: TGCGCCAGCGGCGGGGGGTTCGTTGGGGATACGCAGTATTTT
v_gene: TRBV5-1; j_gene: TRBJ2-3; abundance: .; d_gene: TRBD2; CDR3aa: CASSFAPTAGATDTQYF; CDR3nt: TGCGCCAGCAGCTTTGCACCAACAGCGGGAGCCACAGATACGCAGTATTTT
v_gene: TRBV28; j_gene: TRBJ2-7; abundance: .; d_gene: TRBD2; CDR3aa: CASSFIQTSGGRKQYF; CDR3nt: TGTGCCAGCAGTTTCATACAAACTAGCGGGGGGCGGAAGCAGTACTTC
v_gene: TRBV9; j_gene: TRBJ2-3; abundance: .; d_gene: .; CDR3aa: CASSVDGGLIDTQYF; CDR3nt: TGTGCCAGCAGCGTAGACGGGGGGCTCATAGATACGCAGTATTTT
v_gene: TRBV27; j_gene: TRBJ1-4; abundance: .; d_gene: TRBD1; CDR3aa: CASRTDRGTNEKLFF; CDR3nt: TGTGCCAGCAGAACGGACAGGGGAACTAATGAAAAACTGTTTTTT
v_gene: TRBV27; j_gene: TRBJ1-4; abundance: .; d_gene: TRBD1; CDR3aa: CASSLWGTGPEKLFF; CDR3nt: TGTGCCAGCAGTTTATGGGGGACAGGGCCCGAAAAACTGTTTTTT
v_gene: TRBV27; j_gene: TRBJ1-2; abundance: .; d_gene: TRBD1; CDR3aa: CASSHGQGYGYTF; CDR3nt: TGTGCCAGCAGTCACGGACAGGGCTATGGCTACACCTTC
v_gene: TRBV7-9; j_gene: TRBJ2-3; abundance: .; d_gene: .; CDR3aa: CASSLDIGTDTQYF; CDR3nt: TGTGCCAGCAGCTTAGATATTGGCACAGATACGCAGTATTTT
v_gene: TRBV18; j_gene: TRBJ1-2; abundance: .; d_gene: TRBD1; CDR3aa: CASSRSTGSFGYTF; CDR3nt: TGTGCCAGCTCACGGTCGACAGGGTCCTTTGGCTACACCTTC
v_gene: TRBV6-5; j_gene: TRBJ2-3; abundance: .; d_gene: TRBD1; CDR3aa: CASSYSSGQGTDTQYF; CDR3nt: TGTGCCAGCAGTTACTCTTCGGGACAGGGTACAGATACGCAGTATTTT
v_gene: TRBV11-2; j_gene: TRBJ2-5; abundance: .; d_gene: TRBD2; CDR3aa: CASSLGSGTGGTQYF; CDR3nt: TGTGCCAGCAGCTTAGGGAGCGGGACTGGAGGGACCCAGTACTTC
v_gene: TRBV10-3; j_gene: TRBJ2-2; abundance: .; d_gene: TRBD2; CDR3aa: CATSGTSATSNTGELFF; CDR3nt: TGTGCCACCTCCGGGACTAGCGCAACCTCGAACACCGGGGAGCTGTTTTTT
v_gene: TRBV6-6; j_gene: TRBJ1-1; abundance: .; d_gene: .; CDR3aa: CASRGGAF; CDR3nt: TGTGCCAGCAGGGGGGGGGCCTTT
v_gene: TRBV6-5; j_gene: TRBJ1-2; abundance: .; d_gene: TRBD1; CDR3aa: CASSYSTGDGYTF; CDR3nt: TGTGCCAGCAGTTACTCTACAGGGGATGGCTACACCTTC
v_gene: TRBV6-5; j_gene: TRBJ2-7; abundance: .; d_gene: TRBD2; CDR3aa: CASSSAGITYEQYF; CDR3nt: TGTGCCAGCAGTTCAGCGGGAATTACCTACGAGCAGTACTTC
v_gene: TRBV6-5; j_gene: TRBJ2-1; abundance: .; d_gene: .; CDR3aa: CASSHWRGGVYNEQFF; CDR3nt: TGTGCCAGCAGTCACTGGAGGGGCGGGGTCTACAATGAGCAGTTCTTC
v_gene: TRBV5-1; j_gene: TRBJ2-1; abundance: .; d_gene: TRBD2; CDR3aa: CASSSSGNTYNEQFF; CDR3nt: TGCGCCAGCAGCTCCAGCGGGAACACCTACAATGAGCAGTTCTTC
v_gene: TRBV9; j_gene: TRBJ1-5; abundance: .; d_gene: .; CDR3aa: CASSPYRVPQPQHF; CDR3nt: TGTGCCAGCAGCCCCTACAGGGTGCCTCAGCCCCAGCATTTT
v_gene: TRBV5-1; j_gene: TRBJ2-1; abundance: once; d_gene: TRBD2; CDR3aa: CASSPWTSGSSNEQFF; CDR3nt: TGCGCCAGCAGCCCCTGGACTAGCGGGAGTAGCAATGAGCAGTTCTTC
v_gene: TRBV19; j_gene: TRBJ1-1; abundance: .; d_gene: TRBD1; CDR3aa: CASIRDSLMNTEAFF; CDR3nt: TGTGCCAGTATCCGGGACAGCCTAATGAACACTGAAGCTTTCTTT
v_gene: TRBV11-3; j_gene: TRBJ2-2; abundance: .; d_gene: .; CDR3aa: CASSPRRNAGELFF; CDR3nt: TGTGCCAGCAGCCCTAGGCGCAACGCCGGGGAGCTGTTTTTT